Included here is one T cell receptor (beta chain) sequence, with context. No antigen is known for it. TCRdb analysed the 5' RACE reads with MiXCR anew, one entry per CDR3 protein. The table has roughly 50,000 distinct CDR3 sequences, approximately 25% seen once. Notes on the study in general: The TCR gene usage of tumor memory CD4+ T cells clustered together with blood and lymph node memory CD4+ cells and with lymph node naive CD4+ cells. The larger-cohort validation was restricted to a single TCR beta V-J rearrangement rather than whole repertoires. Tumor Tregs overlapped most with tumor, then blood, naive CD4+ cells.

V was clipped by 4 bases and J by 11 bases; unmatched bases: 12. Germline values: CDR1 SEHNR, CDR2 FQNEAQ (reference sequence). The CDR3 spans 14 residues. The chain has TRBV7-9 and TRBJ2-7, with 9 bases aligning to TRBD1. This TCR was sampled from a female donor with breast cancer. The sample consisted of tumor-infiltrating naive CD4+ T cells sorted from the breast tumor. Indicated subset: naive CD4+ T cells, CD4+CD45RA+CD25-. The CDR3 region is CASSSVGQGRSEYF. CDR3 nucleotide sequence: TGTGCCAGCAGCTCCGTCGGACAGGGGAGAAGTGAGTACTTC.